Listed below are T cell receptor beta chains from one sample, sequenced in a study of monozygotic twins with inflammatory bowel disease. TCRdb re-called the 5' RACE reads; every CDR3 protein appears as one record, without DNA. In total, the table holds approximately 160,000 distinct CDR3 sequences. The sequencing sample was made of blood. These receptors came from a human donor with ulcerative colitis or Crohn's disease, or a healthy co-twin of an affected twin (not recorded which). CDR3s include the opening cysteine and the closing phenylalanine or tryptophan. Each record gives: CDR3 length, J gene, V gene, CDR3 protein.

17 TRBJ2-2 TRBV7-6 CASSSVITGGGTGELFF
16 TRBJ2-5 TRBV6-5 CASSSTRLAGTKTQYF
13 TRBJ1-4 TRBV12-3/TRBV12-4 CASSASTGMELFF
14 TRBJ1-1 TRBV3-1 CASSQRDRESEAFF
16 TRBJ1-1 TRBV5-5 CASSLAGTLPVREAFF
14 TRBJ1-4 TRBV18 CASSPDRVREKLFF
15 TRBJ1-2 TRBV25-1 CASSESRFPIRGYTF
14 TRBJ1-3 TRBV25-1 CASSEGPTGNTIYF
15 TRBJ2-3 TRBV5-1 CATTPGPGTTDTQYF
17 TRBJ2-6 TRBV7-2 CASSSRGQGFGANVLTF
12 TRBJ1-4 TRBV20-1 CSARDRAEKLFF
15 TRBJ2-7 TRBV5-1 CASSRRTGGSSEQYF
13 TRBJ1-2 TRBV5-4 CASSPRDTDGYTF
16 TRBJ1-1 TRBV18 CASSLGQGLVDTEAFF
16 TRBJ2-3 TRBV7-2 CASSSLAAGRTDTQYF
11 TRBJ2-7 TRBV28 CASSLQREQYF
14 TRBJ1-5 TRBV28 CASSFNRVNQPQHF
16 TRBJ2-7 TRBV6-2/TRBV6-3 CASRVTGDHWTYEQYF
13 TRBJ2-3 TRBV12-3/TRBV12-4 CASSTTRADTQYF
14 TRBJ2-5 TRBV20-1 CSARRSSLQETQYF
15 TRBJ2-3 TRBV5-1 CASVQVRGTTDTQYF
11 TRBJ2-7 TRBV30 CAWSEVGEQYF
18 TRBJ2-2 TRBV7-2 CASSLAGRTVRNTGELFF
15 TRBJ2-7 TRBV30 CAWSPPGQRPYEQYF
16 TRBJ2-5 TRBV20-1 CSARDGSAPRGETQYF
12 TRBJ2-1 TRBV6-2/TRBV6-3 CASRSLADEQFF
16 TRBJ2-3 TRBV28 CASSQLTSGRADTQYF
14 TRBJ2-3 TRBV2 CASPRGASTDTQYF
16 TRBJ2-4 TRBV5-1 CASSLGGPEGKNIQYF
20 TRBJ2-7 TRBV27 CASSLSGGQGHRGLIGEQYF
15 TRBJ2-5 TRBV7-2 CASFPGLGPQETQYF
17 TRBJ2-2 TRBV7-2 CASSLTSGGAGSGELFF
15 TRBJ2-1 TRBV30 CAWSPFAGGPNEQFF
16 TRBJ2-3 TRBV10-3 CAISEGVAGSADTQYF
15 TRBJ1-5 TRBV4-3 CASSQDRGNQGPQHF
16 TRBJ2-7 TRBV4-1 CASSQSPGQGIHEQYF
18 TRBJ1-1 TRBV5-1 CASRGSVSLGTWNTEAFF
15 TRBJ2-7 TRBV28 CASSGPRSSSYEQYF
16 TRBJ2-7 TRBV4-1 CASSQAELAGGPQQYF
16 TRBJ2-2 TRBV7-2 CASSLVGGRGTGELFF
13 TRBJ1-6 TRBV19 CASSQVLDSPLHF
12 TRBJ2-1 TRBV12-5 CASGSGGYEQFF
15 TRBJ1-6 TRBV5-4 CASSLAGPLNSPLHF
14 TRBJ1-5 TRBV6-6 CASRKGNGDQPQHF
16 TRBJ2-2 TRBV24-1 CATSVSGRHNTGELFF
13 TRBJ2-1 TRBV30 CAWSGGGGNEQFF
13 TRBJ2-2 TRBV20-1 CSARDPGPGELFF
16 TRBJ1-5 TRBV2 CASSPGKSEGRQPQHF
14 TRBJ1-3 TRBV6-6 CASSFRDPGNTIYF
12 TRBJ2-7 TRBV20-1 CSVRGRGYEQYF
14 TRBJ2-7 TRBV5-1 CASRHYRVVDEQYF
15 TRBJ1-1 TRBV7-6 CASSVTGGMNTEAFF
15 TRBJ2-5 TRBV29-1 CSARPSGTPEGTQYF
14 TRBJ2-7 TRBV7-2 CASSPDRTLWNRYF
14 TRBJ2-1 TRBV4-3 CASSQGAVHNEQFF
15 TRBJ2-3 TRBV9 CASSVGGHSTDTQYF
18 TRBJ2-2 TRBV11-2 CASSLVGVLAANTGELFF
16 TRBJ2-2 TRBV12-3/TRBV12-4 CASSRPTPANTGELFF